The present T cell receptor beta chain was sequenced within a study of technical replicates of blood from several donors. Germline CDR1 is MGHRA and CDR2 is YSYEKL. The V and J ends lost 2 bases and 6 bases, in that order; junction bases with no gene match: 17. This CDR3 spans 19 amino acids. Using immunoSEQ multiplex PCR, the repertoire was profiled, and TCRdb retains in-frame clones only, with some absent. The sample shows approximately 70,000 clones, 98% of them seen only once. This clone was observed once. Sequencing was carried out using T cells isolated from PBMCs. This chain connects TRBV4-1 to TRBJ2-5, with 11 bases identical to TRBD2. This sequence originates from a human donor in good health. The CDR3 protein is CASSQSSTSGRGPLKTQYF. The CDR3 coding sequence is TGCGCCAGCAGCCAAAGTAGTACTAGCGGGAGAGGCCCATTAAAGACCCAGTACTTC.